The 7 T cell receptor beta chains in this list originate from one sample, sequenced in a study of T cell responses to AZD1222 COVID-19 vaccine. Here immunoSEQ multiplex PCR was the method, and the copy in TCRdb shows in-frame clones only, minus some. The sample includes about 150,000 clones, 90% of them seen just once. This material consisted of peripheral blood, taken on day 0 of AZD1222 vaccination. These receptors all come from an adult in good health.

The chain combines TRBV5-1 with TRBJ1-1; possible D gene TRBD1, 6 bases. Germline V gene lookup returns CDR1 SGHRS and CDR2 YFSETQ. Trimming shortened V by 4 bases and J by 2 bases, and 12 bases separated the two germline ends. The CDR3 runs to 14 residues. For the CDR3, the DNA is TGCGCCAGCAGCCTCAGGACAGCAAACACTGAAGCTTTCTTT. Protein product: CASSLRTANTEAFF.

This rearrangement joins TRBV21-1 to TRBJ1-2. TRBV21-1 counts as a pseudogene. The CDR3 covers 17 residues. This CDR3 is CASSKRLSRPNNYGYTF. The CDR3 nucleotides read TGTGCCAGCAGCAAAAGATTATCAAGGCCGAACAACTATGGCTACACCTTC.

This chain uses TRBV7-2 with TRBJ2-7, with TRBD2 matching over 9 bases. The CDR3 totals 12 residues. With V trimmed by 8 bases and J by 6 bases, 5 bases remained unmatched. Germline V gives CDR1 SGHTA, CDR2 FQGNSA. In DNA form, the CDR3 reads TGTGCCAGCGGGACTAGCAGGCCCGAGCAGTACTTC. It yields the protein CASGTSRPEQYF.

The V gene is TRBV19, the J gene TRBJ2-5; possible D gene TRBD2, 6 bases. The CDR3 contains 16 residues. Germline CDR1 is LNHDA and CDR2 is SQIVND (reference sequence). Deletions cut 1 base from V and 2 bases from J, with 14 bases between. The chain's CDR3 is CASSIGRAGRQETQYF. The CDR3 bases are TGTGCCAGTAGTATAGGACGCGCGGGGAGGCAAGAGACCCAGTACTTC. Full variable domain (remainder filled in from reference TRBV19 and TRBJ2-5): DGGITQSPKYLFRKEGQNVTLSCEQNLNHDAMYWYRQDPGQGLRLIYYSQIVNDFQKGDIAEGYSVSREKKESFPLTVTSAQKNPTAFYLCASSIGRAGRQETQYFGPGTRLLVL.

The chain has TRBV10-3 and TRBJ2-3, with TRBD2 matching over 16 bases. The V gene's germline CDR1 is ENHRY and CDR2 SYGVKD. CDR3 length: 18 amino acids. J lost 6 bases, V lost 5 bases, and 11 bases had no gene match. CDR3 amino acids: CAISSLPGTSGGADTQYF. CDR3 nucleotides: TGTGCCATCAGTTCATTACCCGGGACTAGCGGGGGGGCCGATACGCAGTATTTT.

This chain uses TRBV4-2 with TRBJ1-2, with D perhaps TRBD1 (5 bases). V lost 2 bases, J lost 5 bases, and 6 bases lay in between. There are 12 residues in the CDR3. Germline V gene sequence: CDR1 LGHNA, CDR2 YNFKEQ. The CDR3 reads CASSQQGYGYTF. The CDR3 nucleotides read TGTGCCAGCAGCCAACAGGGATATGGCTACACCTTC.

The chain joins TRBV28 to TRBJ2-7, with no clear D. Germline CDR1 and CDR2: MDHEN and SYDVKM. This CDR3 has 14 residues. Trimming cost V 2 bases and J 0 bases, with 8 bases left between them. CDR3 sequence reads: CASSLGTGSYEQYF. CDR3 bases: TGTGCCAGCAGTTTAGGTACTGGCTCCTACGAGCAGTACTTC.